The clone carrying this T cell receptor beta chain was counted at least ten times. Its specificity is not known. The sample is drawn from a study of molecular identifiers for immune sequencing clone quantification. Study-wide results and caveats: Effector cells had over 98% of their molecules in clones above 20 RNA copies, while naive cells had under 1%. Spiked Jurkat TCR RNA equivalent to one cell was reportedly detectable in roughly 1 million naive cells.

Making the bulk TCR libraries relied on previously described methods and listed TCR primers. TCRdb reprocessed the PCR reads via MiXCR and lists one record per CDR3 protein. The data show more than 300,000 distinct CDR3 sequences, roughly a fifth seen once. Per germline, CDR1 DFQATT and CDR2 SNEGSKA (reference sequence). V lost 5 bases to trimming and J lost 4 bases; unmatched junction nucleotides: 10. The CDR3 extends over 14 amino acids. Researchers sorted naive CD8 T cells as cells that were CD8+CD4-CCR7+CD45RA+. This chain links TRBV20-1 with TRBJ2-7, with 8 bases matching TRBD1. What was sequenced was naive CD8+ T cells from blood, with Jurkat cell RNA spiked in. Subset denoted: FACS-sorted CD8+CD4-CCR7+CD45RA+ naive T cells. The receptor was derived from a human donor in good health. Some libraries in this study had Jurkat cell RNA spiked in. CDR3 region: CSALRTGTPYEQYF. The CDR3 DNA sequence: TGCAGTGCTCTTCGGACAGGGACCCCATACGAGCAGTACTTC.